This is a list of T cell receptor beta chains from one sample in a study of T cell changes during pregnancy in multiple sclerosis. TCRdb's copy holds only in-frame clones and misses some; the assay was immunoSEQ multiplex PCR. Of around 62,000 clones in the sample, over 75% were seen once. The sample consisted of peripheral blood, taken in the third trimester of pregnancy. The receptors come from a female donor with multiple sclerosis, enrolled in a pregnancy study. Each CDR3 is given with its conserved first and last residue.

J gene,V gene,CDR3 protein
TRBJ2-1,TRBV11-2,CASSHSRGASNREQFF
TRBJ2-1,TRBV11-3,CASSLIFSGPYNEQFF
TRBJ2-5,TRBV20-1,CSASKGREQYF
TRBJ2-1,TRBV6-1,CANTRGVENEQFF
TRBJ2-3,TRBV5-8,CASSLTSGGTDTQYF
TRBJ1-2,TRBV7-9,CASSLSGGYTF
TRBJ2-6,TRBV2,CASSESPSSGANVLTF
TRBJ2-1,TRBV6-5,CASSGGGSYNEQFF
TRBJ1-2,TRBV5-6,CASSSRKKTGLGGYTF
TRBJ2-7,TRBV10-3,CAIRDRGYEQYF
TRBJ1-1,TRBV2,CASSEDRPLRQGSSAFF
TRBJ2-7,TRBV19,CASRGLAGHEQYF
TRBJ1-1,TRBV6-5,CASRGGRTGGEAFF
TRBJ1-3,TRBV18,CASSRQESSGNTIYF
TRBJ1-5,TRBV30,CAWSVEFGRGLSDQPQHF
TRBJ2-7,TRBV4-2,CASSSRTSGRYEQYF
TRBJ1-4,TRBV2,CASRVQGPPNEKLFF
TRBJ1-1,TRBV5-1,CASSYLQGENTEAFF
TRBJ2-1,TRBV28,CASSFQGSYNEQFF
TRBJ1-4,TRBV5-1,CASSSGGTRGEKLFF
TRBJ2-7,TRBV9,CASSVESGGSYEQYF
TRBJ1-5,TRBV2,CASNGQGGYSNQPQHF
TRBJ2-7,TRBV9,CASSPGTGSDEQYF
TRBJ2-7,TRBV6-9,CASSFRTVSYEQYF
TRBJ2-3,TRBV5-1,CASSPGSDSSTDTQYF
TRBJ2-7,TRBV9,CASSQTSGRRTYEQYF
TRBJ2-7,TRBV11-2,CASSLVPDSSYEQYF
TRBJ1-1,TRBV11-2,CASSPSRPVSAEAFF
TRBJ1-2,TRBV5-5,CASSADYDGYTF
TRBJ1-1,TRBV16,CASSQSGTMNTEAFF
TRBJ1-5,TRBV19,CASNPTGGGQPQHF
TRBJ2-1,TRBV5-1,CASSLPGQGFNEQFF
TRBJ2-1,TRBV7-7,CASSLGDRVSNEQFF
TRBJ1-2,TRBV19,CASTGQGTGYGYTF
TRBJ2-3,TRBV10-3,CAYRDSGGATDTQYF
TRBJ2-7,TRBV29-1,CSVVDRGTYEQYF
TRBJ2-5,TRBV9,CASTVSGGDQETQYF
TRBJ2-3,TRBV6-1,CASSEALGLDTQYF
TRBJ2-2,TRBV7-3,CASSPQVTGELFF
TRBJ1-3,TRBV4-3,CASSHEGQGRNTIYF
TRBJ2-7,TRBV27,CAIRTGPYEQYF
TRBJ1-2,TRBV14,CASSQASLGYTF
TRBJ2-2,TRBV4-2,CASSQDWSRIGISDRKLNTGELFF
TRBJ2-7,TRBV7-9,CASAASPGQGAAEQYF
TRBJ1-4,TRBV18,CASSPPGTGGYGEKLFF
TRBJ1-3,TRBV7-8,CASSADRPLSGNTIYF
TRBJ2-7,TRBV27,CASSFSNQGEVYEQYF
TRBJ1-2,TRBV5-8,CASSLGGRGYGYTF
TRBJ1-1,TRBV7-6,CASSFDEEERDTEAFF
TRBJ2-3,TRBV7-2,CASSQLGANTQYF
TRBJ1-5,TRBV7-8,CASSADRDRGNQPQHF
TRBJ1-1,TRBV4-1,CASRFTENTEAFF
TRBJ2-7,TRBV7-6,CASSIPGQEQYF
TRBJ1-5,TRBV10-1,CASSETGVNQPQHF
TRBJ1-2,TRBV5-1,CASSYPGTGEGYTF